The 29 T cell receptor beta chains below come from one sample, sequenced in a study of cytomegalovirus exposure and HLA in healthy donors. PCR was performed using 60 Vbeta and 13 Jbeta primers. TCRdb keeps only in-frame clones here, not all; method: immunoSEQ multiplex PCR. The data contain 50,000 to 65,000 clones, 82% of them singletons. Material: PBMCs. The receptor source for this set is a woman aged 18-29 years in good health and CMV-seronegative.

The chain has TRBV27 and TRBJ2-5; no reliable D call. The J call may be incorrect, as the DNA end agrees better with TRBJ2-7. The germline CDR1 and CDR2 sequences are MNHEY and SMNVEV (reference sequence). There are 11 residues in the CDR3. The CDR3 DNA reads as TGTGCCAGCAGAACCCTCTACGAGCAGTACTTC. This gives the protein CASRTLYEQYF.

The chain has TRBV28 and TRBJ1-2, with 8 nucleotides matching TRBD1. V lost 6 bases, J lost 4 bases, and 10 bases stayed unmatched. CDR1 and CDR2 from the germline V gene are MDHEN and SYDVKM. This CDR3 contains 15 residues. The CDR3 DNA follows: TGTGCCAGCAGATTCCTGGACAGGGCTAGCTATGGCTACACCTTC. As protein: CASRFLDRASYGYTF.

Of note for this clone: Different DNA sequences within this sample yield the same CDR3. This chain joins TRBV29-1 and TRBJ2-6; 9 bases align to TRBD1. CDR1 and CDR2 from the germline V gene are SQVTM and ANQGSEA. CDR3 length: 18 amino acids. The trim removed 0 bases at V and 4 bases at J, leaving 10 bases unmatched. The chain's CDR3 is CSVEDTGQGMFGANVLTF. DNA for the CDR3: TGCAGCGTTGAAGACACGGGACAGGGTATGTTCGGGGCCAACGTCCTGACTTTC.

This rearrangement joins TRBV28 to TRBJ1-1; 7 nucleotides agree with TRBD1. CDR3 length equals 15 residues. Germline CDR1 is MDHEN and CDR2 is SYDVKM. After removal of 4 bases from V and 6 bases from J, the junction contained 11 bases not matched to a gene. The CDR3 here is CASSYARTGVSEAFF. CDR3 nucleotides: TGTGCCAGCAGTTACGCTAGAACAGGGGTTTCTGAAGCTTTCTTT.

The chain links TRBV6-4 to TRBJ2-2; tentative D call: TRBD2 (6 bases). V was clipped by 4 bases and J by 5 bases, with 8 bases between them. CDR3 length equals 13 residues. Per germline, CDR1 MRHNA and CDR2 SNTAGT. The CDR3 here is CASSAGGTGELFF. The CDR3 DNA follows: TGTGCCAGCAGTGCCGGGGGAACCGGGGAGCTGTTTTTT.

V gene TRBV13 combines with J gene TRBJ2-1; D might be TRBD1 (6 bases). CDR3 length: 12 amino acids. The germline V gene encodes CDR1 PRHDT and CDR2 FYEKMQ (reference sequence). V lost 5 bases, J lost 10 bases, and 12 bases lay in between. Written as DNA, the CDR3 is TGTGCCAGCAGCGGAACCGGGACAGAGCAGTTCTTC. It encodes CASSGTGTEQFF. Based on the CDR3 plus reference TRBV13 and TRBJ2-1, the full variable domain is AAGVIQSPRHLIKEKRETATLKCYPIPRHDTVYWYQQGPGQDPQFLISFYEKMQSDKGSIPDRFSAQQFSDYHSELNMSSLELGDSALYFCASSGTGTEQFFGPGTRLTVL.

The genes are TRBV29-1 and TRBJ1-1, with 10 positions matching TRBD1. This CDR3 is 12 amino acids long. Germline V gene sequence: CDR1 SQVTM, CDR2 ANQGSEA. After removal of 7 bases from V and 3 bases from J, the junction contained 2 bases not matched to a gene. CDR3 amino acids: CSGGQGDTEAFF. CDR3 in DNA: TGCAGCGGCGGACAGGGGGACACTGAAGCTTTCTTT. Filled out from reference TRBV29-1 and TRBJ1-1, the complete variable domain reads SAVISQKPSRDICQRGTSLTIQCQVDSQVTMMFWYRQQPGQSLTLIATANQGSEATYESGFVIDKFPISRPNLTFSTLTVSNMSPEDSSIYLCSGGQGDTEAFFGQGTRLTVV.

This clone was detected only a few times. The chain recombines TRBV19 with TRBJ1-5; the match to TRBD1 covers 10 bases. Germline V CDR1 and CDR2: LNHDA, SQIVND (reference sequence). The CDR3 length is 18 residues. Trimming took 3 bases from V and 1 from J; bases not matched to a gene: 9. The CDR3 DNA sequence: TGTGCCAGTAGTATGCCGGGACAGGGGAGGATCAGCAATCAGCCCCAGCATTTT. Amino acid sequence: CASSMPGQGRISNQPQHF. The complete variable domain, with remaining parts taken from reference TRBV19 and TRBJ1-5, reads DGGITQSPKYLFRKEGQNVTLSCEQNLNHDAMYWYRQDPGQGLRLIYYSQIVNDFQKGDIAEGYSVSREKKESFPLTVTSAQKNPTAFYLCASSMPGQGRISNQPQHFGDGTRLSIL.

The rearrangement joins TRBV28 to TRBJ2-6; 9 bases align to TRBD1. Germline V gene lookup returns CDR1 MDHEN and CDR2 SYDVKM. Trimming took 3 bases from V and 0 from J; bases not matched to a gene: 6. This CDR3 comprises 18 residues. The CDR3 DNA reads TGTGCCAGCAGTTTTCGACCGGGACAGGGCTCTGGGGCCAACGTCCTGACTTTC. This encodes CASSFRPGQGSGANVLTF.

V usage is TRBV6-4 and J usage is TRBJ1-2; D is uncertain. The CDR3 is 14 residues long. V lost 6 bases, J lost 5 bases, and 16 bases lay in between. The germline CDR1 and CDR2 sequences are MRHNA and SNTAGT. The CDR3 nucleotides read TGTGCCAGCAGCGCCGGGCGCGGAGGGTATGGCTACACCTTC. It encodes CASSAGRGGYGYTF.

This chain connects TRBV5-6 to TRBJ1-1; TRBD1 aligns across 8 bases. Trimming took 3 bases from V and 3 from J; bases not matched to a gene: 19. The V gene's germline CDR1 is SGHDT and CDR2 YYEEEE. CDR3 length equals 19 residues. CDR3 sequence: CASSSRLLQGAASDTEAFF. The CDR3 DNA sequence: TGTGCCAGCAGCTCGCGACTCTTGCAGGGGGCGGCGTCGGACACTGAAGCTTTCTTT. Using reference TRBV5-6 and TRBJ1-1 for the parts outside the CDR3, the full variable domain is DAGVTQSPTHLIKTRGQQVTLRCSPKSGHDTVSWYQQALGQGPQFIFQYYEEEERQRGNFPDRFSGHQFPNYSSELNVNALLLGDSALYLCASSSRLLQGAASDTEAFFGQGTRLTVV.

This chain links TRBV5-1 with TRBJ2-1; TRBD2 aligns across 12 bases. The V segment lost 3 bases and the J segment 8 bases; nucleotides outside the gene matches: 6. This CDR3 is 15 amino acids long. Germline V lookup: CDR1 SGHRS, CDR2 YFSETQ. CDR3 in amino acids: CASSWLAGGSDEQFF. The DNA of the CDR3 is TGCGCCAGCAGCTGGCTAGCGGGAGGGTCGGATGAGCAGTTCTTC.

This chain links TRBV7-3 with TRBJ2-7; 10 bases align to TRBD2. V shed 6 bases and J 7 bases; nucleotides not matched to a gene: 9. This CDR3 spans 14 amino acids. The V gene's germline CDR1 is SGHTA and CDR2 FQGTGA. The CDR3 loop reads CASSSSGRGGEQYF. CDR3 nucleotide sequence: TGTGCCAGCAGTTCTAGCGGGAGAGGAGGGGAGCAGTACTTC.

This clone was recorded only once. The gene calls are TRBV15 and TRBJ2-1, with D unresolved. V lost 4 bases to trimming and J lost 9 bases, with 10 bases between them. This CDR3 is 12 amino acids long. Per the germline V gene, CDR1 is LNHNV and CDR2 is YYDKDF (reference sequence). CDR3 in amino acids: CATSIPRGEQFF. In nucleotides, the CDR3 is TGTGCCACCAGCATCCCCAGAGGTGAGCAGTTCTTC.

As DNA, the CDR3 is TGTGCCAGTAGTATAAATCCGGAAACGGGTAATGAGCAGTTCTTC. Its protein product is CASSINPETGNEQFF. The chain joins TRBV19 to TRBJ2-1, with D uncertain. V gave up 2 bases and J gave up 7 bases, with 15 bases separating them. Germline V lookup: CDR1 LNHDA, CDR2 SQIVND (reference sequence). The CDR3 consists of 15 residues.

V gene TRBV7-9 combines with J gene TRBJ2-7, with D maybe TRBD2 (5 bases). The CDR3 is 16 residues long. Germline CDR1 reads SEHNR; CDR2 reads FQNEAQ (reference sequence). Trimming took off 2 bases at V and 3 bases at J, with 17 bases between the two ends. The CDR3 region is CASSLWVGVGIYEQYF. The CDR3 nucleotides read TGTGCCAGCAGCTTATGGGTGGGAGTTGGGATCTACGAGCAGTACTTC.

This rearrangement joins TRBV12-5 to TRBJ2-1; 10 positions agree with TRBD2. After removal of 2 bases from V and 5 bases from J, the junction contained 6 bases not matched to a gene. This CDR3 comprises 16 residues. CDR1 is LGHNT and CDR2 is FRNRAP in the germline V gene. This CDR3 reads CASGLWASGGHNEQFF. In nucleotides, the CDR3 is TGTGCTAGTGGTTTGTGGGCTAGCGGGGGACACAATGAGCAGTTCTTC.

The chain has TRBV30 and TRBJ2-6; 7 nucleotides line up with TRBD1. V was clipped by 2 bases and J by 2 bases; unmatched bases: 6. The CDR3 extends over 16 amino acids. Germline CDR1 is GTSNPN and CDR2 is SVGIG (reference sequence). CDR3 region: CAWSSHDRAGANVLTF. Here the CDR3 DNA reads TGTGCCTGGAGTTCTCACGACAGGGCTGGGGCCAACGTCCTGACTTTC.

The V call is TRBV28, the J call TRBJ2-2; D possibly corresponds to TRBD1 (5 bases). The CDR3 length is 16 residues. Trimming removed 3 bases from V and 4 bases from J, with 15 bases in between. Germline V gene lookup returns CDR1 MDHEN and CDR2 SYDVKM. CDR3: CASSLGHLIGTGELFF. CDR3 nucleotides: TGTGCCAGCAGTTTGGGGCATCTGATCGGCACCGGGGAGCTGTTTTTT.

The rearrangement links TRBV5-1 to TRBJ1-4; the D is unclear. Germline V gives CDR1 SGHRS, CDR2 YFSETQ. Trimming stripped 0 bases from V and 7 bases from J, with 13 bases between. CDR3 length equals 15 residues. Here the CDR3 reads CASSLEGVEGEKLFF. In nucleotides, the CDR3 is TGCGCCAGCAGCTTGGAGGGAGTAGAGGGTGAAAAACTGTTTTTT.

The CDR3, as DNA: TGTGCCAGTGCGGCCTATAAAGGACAGAGCAATCAGCCCCAGCATTTT. Translation: CASAAYKGQSNQPQHF. The chain employs TRBV28 and TRBJ1-5, with D perhaps matching TRBD1 (6 bases). Trimming stripped 9 bases from V and 1 base from J, with 19 bases between. The germline CDR1 and CDR2 sequences are MDHEN and SYDVKM. The CDR3 runs to 16 residues.

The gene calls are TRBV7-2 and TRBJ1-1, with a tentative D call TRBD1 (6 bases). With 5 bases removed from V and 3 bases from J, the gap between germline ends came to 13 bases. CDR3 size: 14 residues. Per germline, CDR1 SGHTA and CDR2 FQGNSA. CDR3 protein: CASSHYRADTEAFF. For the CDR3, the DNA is TGTGCCAGCAGCCATTACAGGGCTGACACTGAAGCTTTCTTT.

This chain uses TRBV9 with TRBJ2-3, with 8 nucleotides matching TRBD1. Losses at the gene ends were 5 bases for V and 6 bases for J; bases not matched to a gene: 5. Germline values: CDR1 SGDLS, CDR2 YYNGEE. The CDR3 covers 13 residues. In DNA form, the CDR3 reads TGTGCCAGCAGTGGACAGGGTGGTGATACGCAGTATTTT. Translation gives CASSGQGGDTQYF.

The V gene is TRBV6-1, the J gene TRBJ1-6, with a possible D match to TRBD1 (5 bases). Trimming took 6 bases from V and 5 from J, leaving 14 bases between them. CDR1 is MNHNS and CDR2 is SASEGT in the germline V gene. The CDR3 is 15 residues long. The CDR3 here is CASRPLTADNSPLHF. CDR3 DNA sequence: TGTGCCAGCAGGCCCCTGACAGCCGATAATTCACCCCTCCACTTT.

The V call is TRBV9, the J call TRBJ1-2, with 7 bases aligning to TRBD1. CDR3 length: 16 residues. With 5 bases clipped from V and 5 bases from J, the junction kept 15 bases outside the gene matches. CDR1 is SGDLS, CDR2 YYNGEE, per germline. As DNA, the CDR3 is TGTGCCAGCAGTACACGACAGGGAATATCGTCTTATGGCTACACCTTC. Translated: CASSTRQGISSYGYTF.

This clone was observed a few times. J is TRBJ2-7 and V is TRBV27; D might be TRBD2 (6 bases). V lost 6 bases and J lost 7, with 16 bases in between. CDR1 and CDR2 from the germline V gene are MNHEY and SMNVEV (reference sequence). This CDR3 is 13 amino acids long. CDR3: CASRPAGLWEQYF. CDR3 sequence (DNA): TGTGCCAGCAGACCAGCGGGTCTGTGGGAGCAGTACTTC.

CDR3 nucleotide sequence: TGCAGCGCATCCGGGACAGGCTACGAGCAGTACTTC. It specifies CSASGTGYEQYF. The chain uses TRBV29-1 and TRBJ2-7; TRBD1 aligns across 8 bases. The CDR3 is 12 residues long. Trimming took 7 bases from V and 3 from J; bases not matched to a gene: 5. Germline V lookup: CDR1 SQVTM, CDR2 ANQGSEA.

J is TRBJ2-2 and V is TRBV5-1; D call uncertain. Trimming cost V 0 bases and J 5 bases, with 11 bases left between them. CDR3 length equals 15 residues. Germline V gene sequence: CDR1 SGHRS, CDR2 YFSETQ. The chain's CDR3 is CASSLAPGPTGELFF. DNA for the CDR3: TGCGCCAGCAGCTTGGCCCCCGGTCCTACCGGGGAGCTGTTTTTT. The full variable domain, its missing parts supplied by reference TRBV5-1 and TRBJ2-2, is KAGVTQTPRYLIKTRGQQVTLSCSPISGHRSVSWYQQTPGQGLQFLFEYFSETQRNKGNFPGRFSGRQFSNSRSEMNVSTLELGDSALYLCASSLAPGPTGELFFGEGSRLTVL.

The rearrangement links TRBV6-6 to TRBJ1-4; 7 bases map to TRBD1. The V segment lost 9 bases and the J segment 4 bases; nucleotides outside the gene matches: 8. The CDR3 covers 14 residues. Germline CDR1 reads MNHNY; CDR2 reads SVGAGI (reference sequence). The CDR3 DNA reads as TGTGCCAGTACCTACAGGGGAAATAATGAAAAACTGTTTTTT. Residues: CASTYRGNNEKLFF.